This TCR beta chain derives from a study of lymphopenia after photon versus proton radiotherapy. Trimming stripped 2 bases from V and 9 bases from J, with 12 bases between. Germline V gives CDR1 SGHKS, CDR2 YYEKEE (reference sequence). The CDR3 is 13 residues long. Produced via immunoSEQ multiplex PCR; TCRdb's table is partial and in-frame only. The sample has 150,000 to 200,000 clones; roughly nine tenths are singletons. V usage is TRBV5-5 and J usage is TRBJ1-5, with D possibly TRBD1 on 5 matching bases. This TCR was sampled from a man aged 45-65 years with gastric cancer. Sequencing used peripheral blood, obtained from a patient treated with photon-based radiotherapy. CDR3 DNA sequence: TGTGCCAGCAGCTTTGACAGCATCGCGCCCCAGCATTTT. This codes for CASSFDSIAPQHF.